The 27 T cell receptor beta chains presented below share a single source sample, sequenced in a study of cytomegalovirus exposure and HLA in healthy donors (TCRdb year 2017). The library was prepared using the immunoSEQ multiplex PCR assay. For the multiplex PCR, a mixture combining 60 forward primers for TCR Vbeta segments and 13 reverse primers for TCR Jbeta segments was used. TCRdb retrieved this table from immuneACCESS and kept in-frame rearrangements only. Not all clones are present; in checked studies, unresolved V genes account for under half, and no reason is known for the remainder. The sample table lists about 150,000 clones, 65% to 80% of them with a count of one. The ten largest clones take up over 3% of the sample. Sequences were obtained from PBMCs. The receptor source for this set is a male donor in good health and CMV-seronegative.

This clone was found a few times. The rearrangement uses TRBV18 and TRBJ2-2, with TRBD1 as a possible D gene (6 bases). Germline V CDR1 and CDR2: KGHSH, LQKENI. Trimming took 5 bases from V and 4 from J, leaving 14 bases between them. The CDR3 has 15 amino acids. The CDR3 is CASSTGMAATGELFF. The DNA of the CDR3 is TGTGCCAGCTCAACAGGGATGGCGGCCACCGGGGAGCTGTTTTTT.

V usage is TRBV7-9 and J usage is TRBJ1-4; D unresolved. V was cut by 5 bases and J by 4 bases, with 17 bases left in between. Germline-derived CDR1 and CDR2 are SEHNR and FQNEAQ (reference sequence). The CDR3 runs 16 residues. The CDR3 sequence is CASSRLGGIVNEKLFF. The CDR3 DNA reads TGTGCCAGCAGCCGCCTAGGAGGTATAGTTAATGAAAAACTGTTTTTT.

This clone was picked up a small number of times. The chain employs TRBV4-1 and TRBJ1-2; D remains ambiguous. V lost 0 bases and J 0 bases, leaving 11 bases between the germline ends. Per the germline V gene, CDR1 is MGHRA and CDR2 is YSYEKL. CDR3 size: 16 residues. This chain's CDR3 is CASSQDLAGTNYGYTF. DNA of the CDR3: TGCGCCAGCAGCCAAGATTTGGCAGGAACTAACTATGGCTACACCTTC.

The rearrangement uses TRBV19 and TRBJ2-7, with D tentatively TRBD1 (6 bases). Germline assignment: CDR1 LNHDA and CDR2 SQIVND (reference sequence). Trimming took off 4 bases at V and 0 bases at J, with 19 bases between the two ends. The CDR3 has 17 amino acids. Here the CDR3 DNA reads TGTGCCAGTAGTACCTACGCCCGGACAGAGAGCTCCTACGAGCAGTACTTC. Its protein product is CASSTYARTESSYEQYF.

The J gene is TRBJ2-3, the V gene TRBV28, with D possibly being TRBD2 (6 bases). Trimming removed 5 bases at V and 1 base at J, with 10 bases between. The CDR3 is 14 residues long. The germline gives CDR1 MDHEN, CDR2 SYDVKM. CDR3 sequence reads: CASSHGGGTDTQYF. The CDR3 DNA follows: TGTGCCAGCAGTCACGGAGGGGGCACAGATACGCAGTATTTT. Complete variable domain (other parts from reference TRBV28 and TRBJ2-3): DVKVTQSSRYLVKRTGEKVFLECVQDMDHENMFWYRQDPGLGLRLIYFSYDVKMKEKGDIPEGYSVSREKKERFSLILESASTNQTSMYLCASSHGGGTDTQYFGPGTRLTVL.

This clone was observed a handful of times. V is TRBV27 and J is TRBJ2-7; D possibly corresponds to TRBD1 (5 bases). CDR3 length: 14 residues. Trimming removed 0 bases at V and 1 base at J, with 7 bases between. Germline assignment: CDR1 MNHEY and CDR2 SMNVEV (reference sequence). The CDR3: CASSLSPGSYEQYF. CDR3 nucleotide sequence: TGTGCCAGCAGTTTATCCCCAGGGTCCTACGAGCAGTACTTC.

This clone was observed a few times. The J gene is TRBJ1-1, the V gene TRBV2, with 7 bases aligning to TRBD1. V was pared by 4 bases and J by 10 bases, with 6 bases of the junction left unmatched. The CDR3 spans 12 residues. CDR1 is SNHLY and CDR2 is FYNNEI in the germline V gene. The CDR3 region is CASSGDSSAAFF. For the CDR3, the DNA is TGTGCCAGCAGTGGGGACAGTTCGGCAGCTTTCTTT.

In regard to this clone: One end of the junction is discordant with germline, which a read error may explain. The CDR3: CASSLERAGGEKF. In DNA form, the CDR3 reads TGTGCCAGCAGCTTAGAAAGGGCAGGGGGCGAAAAGTTC. The gene calls are TRBV7-8 and TRBJ1-2; 8 bases line up with TRBD1. This CDR3 is built from 13 residues. The V gene's germline CDR1 is SGHVS and CDR2 FQNEAQ.

Here the CDR3 DNA reads TGTGCCAGTAGTATAACAGCGGGAGGTGTGAATACGCAGTATTTT. Its translation: CASSITAGGVNTQYF. The rearrangement links TRBV19 to TRBJ2-3; TRBD2 agrees at 9 bases. The CDR3 is 15 amino acids. V shed 2 bases, J shed 7 bases, and the junction held 7 bases outside the gene matches. The germline V gene encodes CDR1 LNHDA and CDR2 SQIVND (reference sequence).

The chain recombines TRBV28 with TRBJ2-7; 10 bases are a match to TRBD1. Germline-derived CDR1 and CDR2 are MDHEN and SYDVKM. V trimming: 6 bases; J trimming: 3 bases; junction bases outside the gene matches: 5. This CDR3 spans 14 amino acids. For the CDR3, the DNA is TGTGCCAGCAGCCTGACAGGGGGCGACTACGAGCAGTACTTC. It translates to CASSLTGGDYEQYF. Full variable domain (missing parts from reference TRBV28 and TRBJ2-7): DVKVTQSSRYLVKRTGEKVFLECVQDMDHENMFWYRQDPGLGLRLIYFSYDVKMKEKGDIPEGYSVSREKKERFSLILESASTNQTSMYLCASSLTGGDYEQYFGPGTRLTVT.

J is TRBJ1-1 and V is TRBV6-5; the match to TRBD1 covers 8 bases. This CDR3 region has 13 residues. V lost 4 bases to trimming and J lost 6 bases; unmatched junction nucleotides: 4. The V gene's germline CDR1 is MNHEY and CDR2 SVGAGI. CDR3 residues: CASSSTGGAEAFF. The CDR3 DNA reads TGTGCCAGCAGTTCCACAGGGGGGGCTGAAGCTTTCTTT.

This rearrangement joins TRBV7-9 to TRBJ1-6; maybe TRBD1 (6 bases). With 4 bases removed from V and 5 bases from J, the gap between germline ends came to 15 bases. The germline gives CDR1 SEHNR, CDR2 FQNEAQ (reference sequence). The length of the CDR3 is 16 residues. DNA of the CDR3: TGTGCCAGCAGCTGGAAAACGGCAGGGGATAATTCACCCCTCCACTTT. Its protein is CASSWKTAGDNSPLHF.

In its sample, this clone was seen a few times. The chain is built from TRBV7-2 and TRBJ2-4; 8 bases are shared with TRBD1. The CDR3 length is 16 residues. The J segment lost 5 bases and the V segment lost 4 bases, leaving 10 bases of the junction unmatched. Germline CDR1 SGHTA, CDR2 FQGNSA. The CDR3 nucleotides read TGTGCCAGCAGCTCGGCCGACAGGGGATGGGAAAACATTCAGTACTTC. Translation gives CASSSADRGWENIQYF. Based on the CDR3 plus reference TRBV7-2 and TRBJ2-4, the full variable domain is GAGVSQSPSNKVTEKGKDVELRCDPISGHTALYWYRQSLGQGLEFLIYFQGNSAPDKSGLPSDRFSAERTGGSVSTLTIQRTQQEDSAVYLCASSSADRGWENIQYFGAGTRLSVL.

The chain joins TRBV2 to TRBJ2-1, with 7 bases that match TRBD2. The CDR3 sequence is 13 residues long. CDR1 and CDR2 from the germline V gene are SNHLY and FYNNEI. The trim removed 6 bases at V and 9 bases at J, leaving 8 bases unmatched. The CDR3 sequence: CASSTSALGEQFF. CDR3 DNA: TGTGCCAGCAGCACTAGCGCCCTCGGTGAGCAGTTCTTC. Variable domain in full (rest from reference TRBV2 and TRBJ2-1): EPEVTQTPSHQVTQMGQEVILRCVPISNHLYFYWYRQILGQKVEFLVSFYNNEISEKSEIFDDQFSVERPDGSNFTLKIRSTKLEDSAMYFCASSTSALGEQFFGPGTRLTVL.

The CDR3 spells CASSLRTGSVTEAFF. For the CDR3, the DNA is TGTGCCAGCAGCTTACGGACAGGATCCGTCACTGAAGCTTTCTTT. The chain links TRBV7-3 to TRBJ1-1; 7 bases align to TRBD1. This CDR3 contains 15 residues. V gave up 2 bases and J gave up 4 bases; unmatched junction bases: 7. Germline V gives CDR1 SGHTA, CDR2 FQGTGA.

The chain is built from TRBV19 and TRBJ2-1; 11 bases line up with TRBD2. This CDR3 is 15 amino acids long. Germline V gives CDR1 LNHDA, CDR2 SQIVND (reference sequence). Trimming removed 6 bases from V and 2 bases from J; junction bases left unmatched: 3. The CDR3 spells CASRASGGTYNEQFF. CDR3 nucleotides: TGTGCCAGTAGGGCTAGCGGGGGGACCTACAATGAGCAGTTCTTC.

The chain is built from TRBV9 and TRBJ1-6, with D maybe TRBD1 (5 bases). CDR1 is SGDLS and CDR2 is YYNGEE in the germline V gene. The CDR3 runs 14 residues. The V and J ends lost 0 bases and 10 bases respectively, with 11 bases between them. The CDR3 loop is CASSVGQGGSPLHF. The CDR3 DNA sequence: TGTGCCAGCAGCGTAGGTCAGGGCGGCTCACCCCTCCACTTT.

The rearrangement links TRBV19 to TRBJ2-7; weak D call: TRBD2 (5 bases). The CDR3 spans 16 residues. CDR1 is LNHDA, CDR2 SQIVND, per germline (reference sequence). Trimming pared 7 bases from V and 3 bases from J, leaving 22 bases between. The CDR3 loop is CASTPNHIGEGYEQYF. CDR3 nucleotides: TGTGCCAGTACCCCCAACCACATAGGTGAGGGCTACGAGCAGTACTTC.

The chain has TRBV4-3 and TRBJ2-7, with 12 nucleotides matching TRBD1. The CDR3 length is 16 residues. The germline V gene has CDR1 LGHNA and CDR2 YSLEER. V lost 0 bases, J lost 6 bases, and 6 bases stayed unmatched. The CDR3 DNA reads as TGCGCCAGCAGCCAAGATCCCGGGACAGGGGGCGGCGAGCAGTACTTC. Protein product: CASSQDPGTGGGEQYF.

This chain links TRBV30 with TRBJ2-3, with D unclear. Trimming left V 0 bases short and J 1 base short, with 5 bases between. CDR1 and CDR2 from the germline V gene are GTSNPN and SVGIG (reference sequence). The CDR3 has 13 amino acids. CDR3 sequence (DNA): TGTGCCTGGAGTGTAACAGGCACAGATACGCAGTATTTT. Amino acids: CAWSVTGTDTQYF.

V usage is TRBV4-1 and J usage is TRBJ2-7; no clear D. The V and J ends lost 1 base and 6 bases respectively, with 19 bases between them. The CDR3 consists of 16 residues. The germline gives CDR1 MGHRA, CDR2 YSYEKL. The CDR3, as DNA: TGCGCCAGCAGCCAAGGTTGGTCCGGTTTGCTCCCCGAGCAGTACTTC. Translated: CASSQGWSGLLPEQYF.

V is TRBV27 and J is TRBJ1-4, with 9 bases lining up with TRBD1. The V gene's germline CDR1 is MNHEY and CDR2 SMNVEV (reference sequence). The CDR3 loop spans 15 amino acids. V gave up 7 bases and J gave up 8 bases; unmatched junction bases: 11. The CDR3 nucleotides read TGTGCCAGCACCCCCGTGGGGACAGGGCGGGAAAAACTGTTTTTT. It translates to CASTPVGTGREKLFF.

The V gene is TRBV25-1, the J gene TRBJ2-7; the D gene is possibly TRBD2 (7 bases). The V and J ends lost 1 base and 5 bases respectively, with 15 bases between them. Germline values: CDR1 MGHDK, CDR2 SYGVNS. This CDR3 has 15 amino acids. The CDR3 sequence: CASSEWGGQANEQYF. For the CDR3, the DNA is TGTGCCAGCAGTGAATGGGGGGGGCAGGCGAACGAGCAGTACTTC.

This clone appeared a single time. V gene TRBV7-9 combines with J gene TRBJ1-4; D possibly corresponds to TRBD1 (6 bases). Germline loops: CDR1 SEHNR, CDR2 FQNEAQ (reference sequence). The CDR3 totals 15 residues. V was clipped by 4 bases and J by 5 bases, with 14 bases between them. CDR3 loop: CASSSYQGKNEKLFF. CDR3 sequence (DNA): TGTGCCAGCAGCTCTTATCAGGGGAAGAATGAAAAACTGTTTTTT.

The gene calls are TRBV19 and TRBJ2-3; 7 bases are shared with TRBD1. This CDR3 has 16 residues. V was pared by 4 bases and J by 1 base, with 8 bases of the junction left unmatched. Germline CDR1 is LNHDA and CDR2 is SQIVND (reference sequence). CDR3 coding DNA: TGTGCCAGTAGTACTCGCCGGGACAGCGGCACAGATACGCAGTATTTT. Amino acid sequence: CASSTRRDSGTDTQYF.

The chain combines TRBV6-6 with TRBJ2-6, with a tentative D call TRBD1 (5 bases). The CDR3 is 15 amino acids. V lost 2 bases and J 1 base, leaving 6 bases between the germline ends. CDR1 is MNHNY and CDR2 is SVGAGI in the germline V gene (reference sequence). CDR3 nucleotide sequence: TGTGCCAGCAGTTACCCAGGGTCTGGGGCCAACGTCCTGACTTTC. Translated, it gives CASSYPGSGANVLTF.

The chain joins TRBV29-1 to TRBJ1-1; tentative D call: TRBD1 (5 bases). CDR1 and CDR2 from the germline V gene are SQVTM and ANQGSEA. Trimming removed 4 bases at V and 2 bases at J, with 8 bases between. The CDR3 sequence is 12 residues long. As DNA, the CDR3 is TGCAGCGTTGCCAGGGCAAACACTGAAGCTTTCTTT. Its protein is CSVARANTEAFF.